These T cell receptor beta chains were read from a single sample in a study of siplizumab effects on memory and regulatory T cells. This table comes from immunoSEQ multiplex PCR, and its TCRdb copy is limited to in-frame clones, with some not included. In the table there are about 100,000 clones, 92% of which are singletons. The specimen was Tregs sorted from blood. These receptors came from a human donor in good health. Each CDR3 is given with its conserved first and last residue. Each record gives: V gene, clone size, D gene, J gene, CDR3 DNA, CDR3 protein. D genes are given only for firm matches. Expanded clones get a size class; other rows say once, few or many, or leave the size out.

v_call: TRBV27; clone_size: NA; d_call: TRBD2; j_call: TRBJ2-5; cdr3_nt: TGTGCCAGCGGGACTAGCGTCAACCAGTACTTC; cdr3_aa: CASGTSVNQYF
v_call: TRBV6-1; clone_size: NA; d_call: TRBD1; j_call: TRBJ1-2; cdr3_nt: TGTGCCAGCAGTGAAGGCCAGGGGGCGCCAAGTTACGGCTACACCTTC; cdr3_aa: CASSEGQGAPSYGYTF
v_call: TRBV6-1; clone_size: NA; d_call: NA; j_call: TRBJ2-1; cdr3_nt: TGTGCCAGCAGTGAAATAAACCGACCTTCGCAGTTCTTC; cdr3_aa: CASSEINRPSQFF
v_call: TRBV6-5; clone_size: NA; d_call: TRBD1; j_call: TRBJ2-5; cdr3_nt: TGTGCCAGCAGGGACGGACAGGGGATAAAGACCCAGTACTTC; cdr3_aa: CASRDGQGIKTQYF
v_call: TRBV2; clone_size: NA; d_call: TRBD2; j_call: TRBJ2-1; cdr3_nt: TGTGCCAGCAGGGCCGGGACTAGCGGGAAAAATGAGCAGTTCTTC; cdr3_aa: CASRAGTSGKNEQFF
v_call: TRBV19; clone_size: NA; d_call: TRBD1; j_call: TRBJ1-1; cdr3_nt: TGTGCCAGTAGTACGGGACAGGGGGGCACTGAAGCTTTCTTT; cdr3_aa: CASSTGQGGTEAFF
v_call: TRBV2; clone_size: NA; d_call: TRBD1; j_call: TRBJ1-1; cdr3_nt: TGTGCCAGCAGTGTATGGACAGGTGAAGCTTTCTTT; cdr3_aa: CASSVWTGEAFF
v_call: TRBV15; clone_size: NA; d_call: NA; j_call: TRBJ2-5; cdr3_nt: TGTGCCACCAGCAGAATAATAAGGACAGTTTCCCAAGAGACCCAGTACTTC; cdr3_aa: CATSRIIRTVSQETQYF
v_call: TRBV11-2; clone_size: NA; d_call: NA; j_call: TRBJ2-7; cdr3_nt: TGTGCCAGCAGCCCTTGGACAGTAACCTACGAGCAGTACTTC; cdr3_aa: CASSPWTVTYEQYF
v_call: TRBV6-5; clone_size: NA; d_call: NA; j_call: TRBJ1-3; cdr3_nt: TGTGCCAGCAGGACCGGCGCCTTCTCTGGAAACACCATATATTTT; cdr3_aa: CASRTGAFSGNTIYF
v_call: TRBV5-4; clone_size: NA; d_call: TRBD2; j_call: TRBJ2-3; cdr3_nt: TGTGCCAGCAGCTTGACCCGCACTAGCGGGAGAGATACGCAGTATTTT; cdr3_aa: CASSLTRTSGRDTQYF
v_call: TRBV7-3; clone_size: NA; d_call: TRBD2; j_call: TRBJ2-1; cdr3_nt: TGTGCCAGCAGCTTAAGGGGCCCAACTAGCGATGAGCAGTTCTTC; cdr3_aa: CASSLRGPTSDEQFF
v_call: TRBV11-2; clone_size: NA; d_call: TRBD1; j_call: TRBJ1-2; cdr3_nt: TGTGCCAGCAGCCCGATAGGACAGGGGAACTATGGCTACACCTTC; cdr3_aa: CASSPIGQGNYGYTF
v_call: TRBV6-5; clone_size: NA; d_call: NA; j_call: TRBJ2-7; cdr3_nt: TGTGCCAGCAGACCCGGCGGGTCCTACGAGCAGTACTTC; cdr3_aa: CASRPGGSYEQYF
v_call: TRBV5-4; clone_size: NA; d_call: NA; j_call: TRBJ2-1; cdr3_nt: TGTGCCAGCAGCTCCGACTACCTCAAGCAGTTCTTC; cdr3_aa: CASSSDYLKQFF
v_call: TRBV9; clone_size: NA; d_call: NA; j_call: TRBJ1-1; cdr3_nt: TGTGCCAGCAGCACCCTCGGACAGTTGATCTTT; cdr3_aa: CASSTLGQLIF
v_call: TRBV5-6; clone_size: NA; d_call: NA; j_call: TRBJ1-1; cdr3_nt: TGTGCCAGCAGCCCGCTGACAGCAAGGAACACTGAAGCTTTCTTT; cdr3_aa: CASSPLTARNTEAFF
v_call: TRBV7-3; clone_size: NA; d_call: NA; j_call: TRBJ2-1; cdr3_nt: TGTGCCAGCAGCTTAGGGAGTTCCAATGAGCAGTTCTTC; cdr3_aa: CASSLGSSNEQFF
v_call: TRBV4-2; clone_size: NA; d_call: TRBD1; j_call: TRBJ2-5; cdr3_nt: TGTGCCAGCAGCCCCCGGGACAGGGGGCTGGAGACCCAGTACTTC; cdr3_aa: CASSPRDRGLETQYF
v_call: TRBV6-5; clone_size: NA; d_call: NA; j_call: TRBJ1-2; cdr3_nt: TGTGCCAGCAGTTATACGTCAGGGGCGCGTGGCTACACCTTC; cdr3_aa: CASSYTSGARGYTF
v_call: TRBV5-1; clone_size: NA; d_call: NA; j_call: TRBJ1-4; cdr3_nt: TGCGCCAGCAGCTTGACAGTAACTAATGAAAAACTGTTTTTT; cdr3_aa: CASSLTVTNEKLFF
v_call: TRBV15; clone_size: NA; d_call: NA; j_call: TRBJ1-3; cdr3_nt: TGTGCCACCAGCAGAGTTGCGGGGGGCGCGGGAAACACCATATATTTT; cdr3_aa: CATSRVAGGAGNTIYF
v_call: TRBV29-1; clone_size: NA; d_call: NA; j_call: TRBJ2-7; cdr3_nt: TGCAGCGTTACCGCAGGGGTGTCCTACGAGCAGTACTTC; cdr3_aa: CSVTAGVSYEQYF
v_call: TRBV20-1; clone_size: NA; d_call: NA; j_call: TRBJ2-7; cdr3_nt: TGCAGTGCTGAAAATGGGGTTGGGCAGTACTTC; cdr3_aa: CSAENGVGQYF
v_call: TRBV11-3; clone_size: NA; d_call: NA; j_call: TRBJ2-5; cdr3_nt: TGTGCCAGCAGCCCCTCGGCGGTAAACCAAGAGACCCAGTACTTC; cdr3_aa: CASSPSAVNQETQYF
v_call: TRBV5-1; clone_size: NA; d_call: TRBD2; j_call: TRBJ2-3; cdr3_nt: TGCGCCAGCAGCACCGGACTAGCGGGGGCCACAGATACGCAGTATTTT; cdr3_aa: CASSTGLAGATDTQYF
v_call: TRBV2; clone_size: once; d_call: TRBD1; j_call: TRBJ2-7; cdr3_nt: TGTGCCAGCAGTGTCGGTTCAGGGGGTTACGAGCAGTACTTC; cdr3_aa: CASSVGSGGYEQYF
v_call: TRBV9; clone_size: NA; d_call: TRBD1; j_call: TRBJ1-2; cdr3_nt: TGTGCCAGCAGCGTAGGTCAGGGGGGAATATATGGCTACACCTTC; cdr3_aa: CASSVGQGGIYGYTF
v_call: TRBV5-1; clone_size: NA; d_call: NA; j_call: TRBJ1-4; cdr3_nt: TGCGCCAGCAGCCCCCGCGGCCTTAATGAAAAACTGTTTTTT; cdr3_aa: CASSPRGLNEKLFF
v_call: TRBV6-1; clone_size: NA; d_call: NA; j_call: TRBJ2-3; cdr3_nt: TGTGCCAGCAGTGCCGGGGGAGCGGGCACAGATACGCAGTATTTT; cdr3_aa: CASSAGGAGTDTQYF
v_call: TRBV28; clone_size: NA; d_call: NA; j_call: TRBJ1-5; cdr3_nt: TGTGCCAGCAGTTACACCGCCGGGGTCGTATCGCCCCAGCATTTT; cdr3_aa: CASSYTAGVVSPQHF
v_call: TRBV2; clone_size: NA; d_call: NA; j_call: TRBJ2-1; cdr3_nt: TGTGCCAGCAGTGTGGACTGGACTGGCGAGCAGTTCTTC; cdr3_aa: CASSVDWTGEQFF
v_call: TRBV7-7; clone_size: NA; d_call: NA; j_call: TRBJ1-1; cdr3_nt: TGTGCTAGCAGCCTCTCCCCCCAAGGTGAAGCTTTCTTT; cdr3_aa: CASSLSPQGEAFF
v_call: TRBV10-3; clone_size: NA; d_call: NA; j_call: TRBJ1-3; cdr3_nt: TGTGCCATCAGTGGCTTGTGGGACGGGAGCTCTGGAAACACCATATATTTT; cdr3_aa: CAISGLWDGSSGNTIYF
v_call: TRBV23-1; clone_size: NA; d_call: TRBD2; j_call: TRBJ2-3; cdr3_nt: TGCGCCAGCAGTCAATTCCCCACCGGACTAGCGGGAGGGCCGTGTCGGGTCACAGATACGCAGTATTTT; cdr3_aa: CASSQFPTGLAGGPCRVTDTQYF
v_call: TRBV5-1; clone_size: NA; d_call: TRBD1; j_call: TRBJ2-6; cdr3_nt: TGCGCCAGCAGCTTGTGGACAGGGGGCTTTGGGGCCAACGTCCTGACTTTC; cdr3_aa: CASSLWTGGFGANVLTF
v_call: TRBV20-1; clone_size: NA; d_call: NA; j_call: TRBJ1-2; cdr3_nt: TGCAGTGCTTACCAACAACGGTTCTACTTC; cdr3_aa: CSAYQQRFYF
v_call: TRBV21-1; clone_size: NA; d_call: NA; j_call: TRBJ2-3; cdr3_nt: TGTGCCAGCAGGACTAGCGGGAGTTTTTTGGATACGCAGTATTTT; cdr3_aa: CASRTSGSFLDTQYF
v_call: TRBV7-6; clone_size: NA; d_call: NA; j_call: TRBJ1-2; cdr3_nt: TGTGCCAGCAGCTTAACTGAAGGCGGCGGACACTATGGCTACACCTTC; cdr3_aa: CASSLTEGGGHYGYTF
v_call: TRBV2; clone_size: NA; d_call: NA; j_call: TRBJ2-7; cdr3_nt: TGTGCCAGCAGTGAGCAGGGAGGTGCATACGAGCAGTACTTC; cdr3_aa: CASSEQGGAYEQYF
v_call: TRBV14; clone_size: NA; d_call: TRBD2; j_call: TRBJ2-1; cdr3_nt: TGTGCCAGCAGCCAAGATGTGCGGACTAGCGGGAGTAGTGAGCAGTTCTTC; cdr3_aa: CASSQDVRTSGSSEQFF
v_call: TRBV6-6; clone_size: NA; d_call: TRBD1; j_call: TRBJ1-1; cdr3_nt: TGTGCCAGCAGTTACGGGAGGGGGCGGAGAGCTTTCTTT; cdr3_aa: CASSYGRGRRAFF
v_call: TRBV10-3; clone_size: NA; d_call: NA; j_call: TRBJ2-7; cdr3_nt: TGTGCCATCAGTGAGCGGTCTCCCGAGCAGTACTTC; cdr3_aa: CAISERSPEQYF
v_call: TRBV2; clone_size: NA; d_call: TRBD2; j_call: TRBJ2-5; cdr3_nt: TGTGCCAGCCAAAGGACTAGCGGGAGGGCCGGGAGAGAGACCCAGTACTTC; cdr3_aa: CASQRTSGRAGRETQYF
v_call: TRBV6-6; clone_size: NA; d_call: NA; j_call: TRBJ1-5; cdr3_nt: TGTGCCAGCAGTTTCAATAGCAATCAGCCCCAGCATTTT; cdr3_aa: CASSFNSNQPQHF
v_call: TRBV11-3; clone_size: NA; d_call: NA; j_call: TRBJ2-1; cdr3_nt: TGTGCCAGCAGCTTAGACGAGGGCCATGAGCAGTTCTTC; cdr3_aa: CASSLDEGHEQFF